This TCR beta chain was retrieved from a study of PD-L1 blockade in urothelial cancer. About the study: T cells were recovered from blood samples at a median of approximately 150,000.

Specified time point: peripheral blood 6 weeks after treatment start. Patients presented with locally advanced or metastatic urothelial carcinoma. Using immunoSEQ multiplex PCR, the repertoire was profiled, and TCRdb retains in-frame clones only, with some absent. The data contain tens of thousands of clones, 89% of them singletons. Unmatched junction bases numbered 15, after V lost 6 bases and J lost 12 bases. The germline CDR1 and CDR2 sequences are MDHEN and SYDVKM. The CDR3 covers 15 residues. Findings of the study overall: Tumor-linked clones in blood grew more by 3 weeks in durable-benefit patients.

As regards this clone: Its matching antigen is unknown.

The receptor was isolated from a man aged 80 or over with urothelial cancer. The sequencing used PBMCs, collected around atezolizumab (anti-PD-L1) treatment. This sequence joins TRBV28 and TRBJ2-1, with 9 bases fitting TRBD2. In DNA form, the CDR3 reads TGTGCCAGCAGACAAGGGACTAGCAGCCCAAGGGGGCAGTTCTTC. Translating gives CASRQGTSSPRGQFF.